A single sample gave rise to the 22 T cell receptor beta chains below, sequenced in a study of blood T cells in healthy people across ages. Together with a sample-barcoded 5' primer, a J-beta primer mix was included in a second PCR lasting roughly 6 to 12 cycles. TCRdb called the 5' RACE reads again in MiXCR, with one record for every CDR3 protein. This repertoire shows about 970,000 distinct CDR3 sequences, roughly 51% found once; its top ten account for 20% to 25%. The material sequenced was blood. The origin of the receptors is a woman aged 60 to 75 in good health.

The gene calls are TRBV12-3 or TRBV12-4 and TRBJ2-4; D tentatively fits TRBD1 or TRBD2 (5 bases each). CDR3 length: 12 amino acids. Trimming left V 8 bases short and J 6 bases short, with 11 bases between. CDR3 region: CASQRDRNIQYF. The CDR3 DNA reads TGTGCCAGCCAACGGGACCGAAACATTCAGTACTTC.

The chain employs TRBV12-3 or TRBV12-4 and TRBJ2-7; 8 bases agree with TRBD1. This CDR3 has 14 residues. Germline trimming cut 6 bases from V and 3 bases from J; bases unmatched to any gene: 7. CDR3 DNA: TGTGCCAGCAGACCCACAGGGGGAGGCTACGAGCAGTACTTC. This codes for CASRPTGGGYEQYF.

The rearrangement links TRBV25-1 to TRBJ2-6; D unresolved. CDR1 and CDR2 (germline): MGHDK, SYGVNS. This CDR3 has 16 amino acids. V was trimmed by 0 bases and J by 1 base, leaving 7 bases between them. The CDR3 region has the DNA TGTGCCAGCAGTGAATATAGCAGGTCTGGGGCCAACGTCCTGACTTTC. Its translation: CASSEYSRSGANVLTF.

As regards this clonotype: One end of the junction varies from germline; a read error may be responsible. V is TRBV15 and J is TRBJ2-7; perhaps TRBD1 as D (6 bases). This CDR3 has 18 amino acids. Germline loops: CDR1 LNHNV, CDR2 YYDKDF (reference sequence). CDR3 coding DNA: TGTGCCACCAGCAGAGACCGGACCCCCGGGACACTCCCCTACAAGCAGTACTTC. It translates to CATSRDRTPGTLPYKQYF.

This chain joins TRBV20-1 and TRBJ2-7, with TRBD2 as a possible D gene (6 bases). Germline CDR1 and CDR2: DFQATT and SNEGSKA (reference sequence). CDR3 length: 13 residues. V was cut by 3 bases and J by 6 bases, with 15 bases left in between. CDR3 in amino acids: CSASPGTRSEQYF. DNA of the CDR3: TGCAGTGCTAGCCCCGGGACTCGCAGCGAGCAGTACTTC.

The chain is built from TRBV2 and TRBJ2-6, with 9 positions matching TRBD1. Unmatched junction bases numbered 10, after V lost 7 bases and J lost 3 bases. The germline V gene encodes CDR1 SNHLY and CDR2 FYNNEI. This CDR3 region has 17 residues. The CDR3 DNA reads TGTGCCAGCACGGGACAGGGCAAAAATTATGGGGCCAACGTCCTGACTTTC. Translation gives CASTGQGKNYGANVLTF.

V gene TRBV20-1 combines with J gene TRBJ2-1; TRBD2 agrees at 8 bases. The CDR3 runs to 13 residues. The V gene's germline CDR1 is DFQATT and CDR2 SNEGSKA (reference sequence). The CDR3 loop reads CSGGGPSYNEQFF. In DNA form, the CDR3 reads TGCTCAGGCGGGGGGCCCTCCTACAATGAGCAGTTCTTC.

This chain joins TRBV28 and TRBJ1-2, with TRBD1 matching 10 bases. The CDR3 is 16 amino acids. J lost 5 bases, V lost 5 bases, and 11 bases had no gene match. Germline CDR1 MDHEN, CDR2 SYDVKM. The CDR3 protein is CASSGTGTGVRYGYTF. CDR3 DNA: TGTGCCAGCAGTGGAACCGGGACAGGGGTCCGGTATGGCTACACCTTC.

In its sample, this clonotype was seen a few times. The chain combines TRBV28 with TRBJ1-1; no reliable D call. Trimming took 5 bases from V and 0 from J, leaving 16 bases between them. The V gene's germline CDR1 is MDHEN and CDR2 SYDVKM. CDR3 length: 16 residues. CDR3 bases: TGTGCCAGCAGTAAAGTTCTTGGAGTGATGAACACTGAAGCTTTCTTT. Protein sequence: CASSKVLGVMNTEAFF. Full variable domain (missing parts from reference TRBV28 and TRBJ1-1): DVKVTQSSRYLVKRTGEKVFLECVQDMDHENMFWYRQDPGLGLRLIYFSYDVKMKEKGDIPEGYSVSREKKERFSLILESASTNQTSMYLCASSKVLGVMNTEAFFGQGTRLTVV.

The chain employs TRBV5-4 and TRBJ2-3; D possibly matches TRBD1 or TRBD2 (5 bases each). Germline loops: CDR1 SGHNT, CDR2 YYREEE (reference sequence). The CDR3 is made up of 14 amino acids. Deletions cut 2 bases from V and 2 bases from J, with 9 bases between. Here the CDR3 DNA reads TGTGCCAGCAGCTTATCCGGGACCACAGATACGCAGTATTTT. Residues: CASSLSGTTDTQYF.

CDR3 nucleotide sequence: TGCAGCGTTGAGGGGCCAGGGGAGATTAGCGGAGGATTCACAGATACGCAGTATTTT. It translates to CSVEGPGEISGGFTDTQYF. The chain links TRBV29-1 to TRBJ2-3, with D possibly being TRBD1 or TRBD2 (6 bases each). The CDR3 extends over 19 amino acids. The germline gives CDR1 SQVTM, CDR2 ANQGSEA. Trimming left V 3 bases short and J 2 bases short, with 27 bases between.

The chain combines TRBV12-3 or TRBV12-4 with TRBJ2-3, with 10 bases aligning to TRBD2. With 3 bases clipped from V and 6 bases from J, the junction kept 6 bases outside the gene matches. The CDR3 length is 15 residues. CDR3 coding DNA: TGTGCCAGCAGTTTTCTAGCGGGAGCAGATGATACGCAGTATTTT. Translated: CASSFLAGADDTQYF.

The chain couples TRBV24-1 to TRBJ2-1, with D unclear. This CDR3 has 11 residues. The V and J ends lost 5 bases and 9 bases respectively, with 7 bases between them. Looked up from germline, CDR1 is KGHDR and CDR2 is SFDVKD. CDR3 residues: CATSVKGEQFF. The CDR3 bases are TGTGCCACCAGTGTCAAGGGTGAGCAGTTCTTC.

The chain couples TRBV19 to TRBJ2-1; TRBD2 matches 11 bases. The CDR3 spans 18 residues. Unmatched junction bases numbered 12, after V lost 0 bases and J lost 8 bases. Per the germline V gene, CDR1 is LNHDA and CDR2 is SQIVND (reference sequence). The chain's CDR3 is CASSIDRTSGRPPDEQFF. The CDR3, as DNA: TGTGCCAGTAGTATAGACCGGACTAGCGGGCGGCCGCCGGATGAGCAGTTCTTC.

A note on this clonotype: The junction and the germline gene differ at one end; a read error may be behind it. This sequence joins TRBV12-3 or TRBV12-4 and TRBJ2-5; no firm D call. There are 14 residues in the CDR3. CDR3 nucleotides: TGTGCCGGCAGTTTACCTTACTCCCAAGAGACCCAGTACTTC. Its translation: CAGSLPYSQETQYF.

There are many counts of this clonotype. This rearrangement joins TRBV20-1 to TRBJ2-7; 8 nucleotides align to TRBD2. This CDR3 contains 12 residues. In germline, CDR1 is DFQATT, CDR2 SNEGSKA (reference sequence). Trimming removed 2 bases from V and 7 bases from J; junction bases left unmatched: 4. The CDR3 reads CSARQREREQYF. The CDR3 bases are TGCAGTGCTAGACAGCGGGAGCGTGAGCAGTACTTC.

The chain joins TRBV20-1 to TRBJ2-3; TRBD2 is a possible D gene (5 bases). Trimming took 3 bases from V and 3 from J, leaving 16 bases between them. Germline loops: CDR1 DFQATT, CDR2 SNEGSKA (reference sequence). CDR3 length equals 15 residues. The CDR3 here is CSARRSVRVTDTQYF. DNA of the CDR3: TGCAGTGCTAGGCGTAGCGTTAGGGTTACAGATACGCAGTATTTT.

V gene TRBV3-1 combines with J gene TRBJ2-7, with 9 bases aligning to TRBD2. This CDR3 has 17 residues. CDR1 and CDR2 from the germline V gene are LGHDT and YNNKEL (reference sequence). Trimming removed 1 base from V and 2 bases from J; junction bases left unmatched: 9. In nucleotides, the CDR3 is TGTGCCAGCAGCCAAGGGCTAGCGGGACTCCTCCCCTACGAGCAGTACTTC. Translated, it gives CASSQGLAGLLPYEQYF.

For the CDR3, the DNA is TGTGCCAGCAGCGCGTACCGAGGACTAGCGGGAGGCGAGCAGTACTTC. It yields the protein CASSAYRGLAGGEQYF. The V call is TRBV27, the J call TRBJ2-1; 14 bases line up with TRBD2. The better agreement between TRBJ2-7 and the DNA end casts doubt on the J call. This CDR3 comprises 16 residues. Germline CDR1 is MNHEY and CDR2 is SMNVEV (reference sequence).

V gene TRBV6-2 or TRBV6-3 combines with J gene TRBJ2-5, with 8 bases aligning to TRBD2. Per germline, CDR1 MNHEY and CDR2 SVGEGT. CDR3 length equals 15 residues. Unmatched junction bases numbered 7, after V lost 6 bases and J lost 1 base. The CDR3 sequence: CASRTPLAAQETQYF. For the CDR3, the DNA is TGTGCCAGCAGAACTCCACTAGCGGCCCAAGAGACCCAGTACTTC.

Here the CDR3 DNA reads TGTGCCAGCAAGGACGGAAACACCATATATTTT. Residues: CASKDGNTIYF. The chain recombines TRBV6-5 with TRBJ1-3, with unresolved D. In germline, CDR1 is MNHEY, CDR2 SVGAGI. Trimming removed 7 bases at V and 4 bases at J, with 5 bases between. This CDR3 contains 11 residues.

The sample holds a few counts of this clonotype. V usage is TRBV27 and J usage is TRBJ2-7, with 8 nucleotides matching TRBD2. TRBJ2-5 matches the DNA end more closely, so the J call is doubtful. The V gene's germline CDR1 is MNHEY and CDR2 SMNVEV (reference sequence). This CDR3 spans 14 amino acids. The CDR3 DNA follows: TGTGCCAGCAGTACACTAGCGGCGGGGGAGACCCAGTACTTC. Its translation: CASSTLAAGETQYF.